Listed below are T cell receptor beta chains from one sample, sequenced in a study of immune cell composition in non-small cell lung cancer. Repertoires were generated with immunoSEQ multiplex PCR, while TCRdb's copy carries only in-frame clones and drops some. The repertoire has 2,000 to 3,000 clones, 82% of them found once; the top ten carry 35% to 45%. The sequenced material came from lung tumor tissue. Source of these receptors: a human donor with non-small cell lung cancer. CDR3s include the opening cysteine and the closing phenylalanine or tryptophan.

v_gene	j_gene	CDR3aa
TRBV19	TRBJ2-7	CATSGTGGIYEQYF
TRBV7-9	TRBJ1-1	CASSLGQGPNTEAFF
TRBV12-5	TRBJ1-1	CASGHTGGRAFF
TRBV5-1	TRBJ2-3	CASSLGHQPDTQYF
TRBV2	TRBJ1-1	CARQMNTEAFF
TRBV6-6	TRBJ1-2	CASRATGGYGYTF
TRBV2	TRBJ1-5	CASSEVGARQPQHF
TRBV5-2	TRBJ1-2	CASSLGDTFYGYTF
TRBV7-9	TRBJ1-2	CASSFEGNGYTF
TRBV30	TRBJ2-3	CAWKGLATDTQYF
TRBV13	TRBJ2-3	CASSLRTSGGATDTQYF
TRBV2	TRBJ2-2	CASSTIDREVGELFF
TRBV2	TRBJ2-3	CASGGTELGTQYF
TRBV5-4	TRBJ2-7	CASSPPGQRAVEQYF
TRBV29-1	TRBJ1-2	CSVETGLAYGYTF
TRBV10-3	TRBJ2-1	CAIRGQLYNEQFF
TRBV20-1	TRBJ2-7	CSASRGYEQYF
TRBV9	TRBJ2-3	CASNPPQGWTDTQYF
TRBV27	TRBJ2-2	CASSLQAYTGELFF
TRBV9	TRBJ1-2	CASSSGDQGRGYTF
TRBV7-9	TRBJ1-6	CASSLGQGFYNSPLHF
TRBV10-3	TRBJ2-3	CAISEWRGGTDTQYF
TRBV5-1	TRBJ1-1	CASSLFRVGTEAFF
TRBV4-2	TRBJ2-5	CASSQVVYGWRQETQYF
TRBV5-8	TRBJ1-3	CASSRQVSGNTIYF
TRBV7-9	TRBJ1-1	CASSSAIGIGSDTEAFF
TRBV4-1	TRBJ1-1	CASSQLQGTEAFF
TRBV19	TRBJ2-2	CASSTGRNTGELFF
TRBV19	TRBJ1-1	CASSMVPTVLATEAFF
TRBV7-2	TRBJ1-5	CASTRGLDSNQPQHF
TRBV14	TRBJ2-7	CASSRQQGYYEQYF
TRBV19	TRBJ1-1	CASSIIWGQGSGEAFF
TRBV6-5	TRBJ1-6	CASSYSKGQGPLHF
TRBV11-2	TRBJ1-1	CASSRWGGNTEAFF
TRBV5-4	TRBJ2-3	CASSPWTRETDTQYF
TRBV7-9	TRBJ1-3	CASSPWTGKGNTIYF
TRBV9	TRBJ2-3	CASSLTGGSTDTQYF
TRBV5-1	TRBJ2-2	CASSSRPTGGKTGELFF
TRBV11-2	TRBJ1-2	CASSLGLGRQGGGGYTF
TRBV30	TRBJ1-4	CAWSVQDAPVEKLFF
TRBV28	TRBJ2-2	CASSYPGVPGELFF
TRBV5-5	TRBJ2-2	CASSRQNTGELFF
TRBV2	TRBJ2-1	CASSASGTYNEQFF
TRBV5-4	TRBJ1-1	CASSSGGTLNTEAFF
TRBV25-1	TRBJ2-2	CASSVVPGTTNTGELFF
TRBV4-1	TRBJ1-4	CASSQEYRGGGGEKLFF
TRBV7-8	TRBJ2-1	CASSPSRGNEQFF
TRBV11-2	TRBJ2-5	CASSLKTGVGKTQYF
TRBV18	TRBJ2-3	CASSHRPSNSRTDTQYF
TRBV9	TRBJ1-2	CASSTRNSYGYTF
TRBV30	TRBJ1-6	CAWSVEDFNSPLHF
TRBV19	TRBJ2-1	CASRLGQGDNEQFF